The rows below give T cell receptor beta chains drawn from one sample of a study of T cell repertoires in cytomegalovirus infection. In TCRdb, the reads were re-called with MiXCR into one record per CDR3 protein. The data contain about 920,000 distinct CDR3 sequences, 30% to 40% of them seen just once; the ten biggest clones take up around 15%. These receptors are not linked to any known antigen. Sequencing was performed on cultured CD8+ T cells from PBMCs, taken from culture after CMV antigen stimulation. The receptors stem from a human donor in good health (CMV status not recorded). Some clones in this sample may be carry-over from other donors' samples. Both conserved end residues are part of each CDR3. The size entry is marked missing in some rows and otherwise reads once, few, many or a size class.

j_call cdr3_length clone_size v_call cdr3_aa
TRBJ2-4 17 few TRBV7-2 CASSGTSGGAAKNIQYF
TRBJ2-7 14 NA TRBV7-4 CASSLVPGDYEQYF
TRBJ1-6 14 NA TRBV6-1 CASSEFSSPLYLHF
TRBJ2-1 15 many TRBV7-9 CASSFLAGGLDEQFF
TRBJ2-3 15 NA TRBV20-1 CSARDLAGVSDTQYF
TRBJ2-7 15 NA TRBV6-5 CASSPLGAGSYEQYF
TRBJ2-1 15 NA TRBV29-1 CSFLAEDLRWDEQFF
TRBJ2-5 16 many TRBV10-3 CAISGRVGGAQETQYF
TRBJ2-1 13 NA TRBV27 CASSLSQTNEQFF
TRBJ2-7 14 NA TRBV27 CASSSEPVGYEQYF
TRBJ1-1 13 NA TRBV12-5 CASARGPNAEAFF
TRBJ1-2 15 few TRBV7-3 CASSFPGQSNYGYTF
TRBJ1-1 15 few TRBV6-2/TRBV6-3 CASSQRDNLNTEAFF
TRBJ1-1 13 few TRBV19 CASSIWRNTEAFF
TRBJ2-5 17 few TRBV7-2 CASSLSTSGASRETQYF
TRBJ2-7 14 few TRBV6-2/TRBV6-3 CASSYGGSTYEQYF
TRBJ1-4 14 NA TRBV7-6 CANSLGWDNEKLFF
TRBJ2-2 13 NA TRBV27 CAVDGGNTGELFF
TRBJ1-1 15 NA TRBV10-3 CAISESRDRGTEAFF
TRBJ2-5 15 many TRBV27 CASSSMTGGEETQYF
TRBJ1-6 17 NA TRBV7-6 CASSPGTGPIASSPLHF
TRBJ2-7 16 NA TRBV5-5 CASSLIPPGQGHEQYF
TRBJ2-1 14 NA TRBV9 CASSTTLAPNEQFF
TRBJ2-1 12 NA TRBV6-1 CASGLGGGEQFF
TRBJ1-1 17 NA TRBV4-1 CASSQAGRDRGNTEAFF
TRBJ2-1 11 NA TRBV10-3 CATERDNEQFF
TRBJ1-1 13 NA TRBV5-5 CASFLPGSTEAFF
TRBJ1-1 12 NA TRBV20-1 CSARETDTEAFF
TRBJ2-7 13 once TRBV5-4 CATDSLQGDKQYF
TRBJ2-3 18 few TRBV13 CASSTSSGGRTSTDTQYF
TRBJ2-3 15 NA TRBV2 CASSRGTSGTDTQYF
TRBJ2-3 17 few TRBV11-2 CASSLALAGGPTDTQYF
TRBJ2-4 13 NA TRBV6-2/TRBV6-3 CASSYRRWDIQYF
TRBJ1-5 15 NA TRBV2 CASSEDRQLNQPQHF
TRBJ2-2 15 once TRBV28 CASTLGPVSTGELFF
TRBJ1-3 15 NA TRBV6-2/TRBV6-3 CASSYRRGSGNTIYF
TRBJ2-1 15 few TRBV6-6 CASSYGQGFYNEQFF
TRBJ1-2 14 NA TRBV14 CASSQTGGRRGYTF
TRBJ2-3 14 many TRBV6-1 CASSDEQGTDTQYF
TRBJ2-1 17 NA TRBV24-1 CATSELPGTGASNEQFF
TRBJ2-1 15 NA TRBV19 CTSSSEAGHYNEQFF
TRBJ1-1 14 NA TRBV2 CASISDRPNTEAFF
TRBJ2-5 16 NA TRBV6-5 CASSYGAAGGQETQYF
TRBJ1-2 13 NA TRBV12-3/TRBV12-4 CASSVGIQYGYTF